This T cell receptor beta chain was identified during a study of T cells in narcolepsy. The germline V gene encodes CDR1 SGHAT and CDR2 FQNNGV. V lost 6 bases to trimming and J lost 4 bases, with 15 bases between them. The CDR3 is 14 amino acids. Profiled with immunoSEQ multiplex PCR; TCRdb holds only in-frame clones, not every one. The sample holds 30,000 to 45,000 clones, around 82% seen once. This chain joins TRBV11-2 and TRBJ2-5; perhaps TRBD2 as D (6 bases). The TCR comes from a human donor with narcolepsy. Sample: CD45RA- memory CD4+ T cells from PBMCs. The CDR3 bases are TGTGCCAGCAGATCTCCCTCGCGGGGAGAGACCCAGTACTTC. This translates into CASRSPSRGETQYF.